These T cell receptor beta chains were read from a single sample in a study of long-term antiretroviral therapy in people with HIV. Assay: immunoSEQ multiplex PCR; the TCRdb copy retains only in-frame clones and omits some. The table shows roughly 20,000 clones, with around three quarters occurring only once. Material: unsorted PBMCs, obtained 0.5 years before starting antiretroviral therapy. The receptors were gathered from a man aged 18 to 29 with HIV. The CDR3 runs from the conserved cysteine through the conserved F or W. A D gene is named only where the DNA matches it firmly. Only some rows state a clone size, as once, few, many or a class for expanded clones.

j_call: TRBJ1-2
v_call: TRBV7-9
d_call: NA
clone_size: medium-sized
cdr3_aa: CASSLAYGTNGYTF
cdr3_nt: TGTGCCAGCAGCTTAGCCTACGGGACAAATGGCTACACCTTC

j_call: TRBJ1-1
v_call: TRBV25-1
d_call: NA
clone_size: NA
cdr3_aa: CASDPGGRNTEAFF
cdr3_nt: TGTGCCAGCGACCCGGGGGGGCGCAACACTGAAGCTTTCTTT

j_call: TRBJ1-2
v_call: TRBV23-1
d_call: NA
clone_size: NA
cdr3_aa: CASSQLRSSNYGYTF
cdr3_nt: TGCGCCAGCAGTCAGCTGAGGTCGTCTAACTATGGCTACACCTTC

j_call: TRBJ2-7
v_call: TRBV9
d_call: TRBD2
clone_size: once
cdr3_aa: CASSVASRGGTYEQYF
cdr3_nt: TGTGCCAGCAGCGTAGCGTCACGCGGGGGGACCTACGAGCAGTACTTC

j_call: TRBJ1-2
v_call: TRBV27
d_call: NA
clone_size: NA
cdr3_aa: CASSFKGAGGYTF
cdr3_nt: TGTGCCAGCAGTTTTAAGGGCGCGGGAGGCTACACCTTC

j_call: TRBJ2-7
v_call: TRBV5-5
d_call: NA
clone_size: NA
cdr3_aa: CASSLFDDRNSYEQYF
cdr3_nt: TGTGCCAGCAGCTTGTTTGATGACCGCAACTCCTACGAGCAGTACTTC

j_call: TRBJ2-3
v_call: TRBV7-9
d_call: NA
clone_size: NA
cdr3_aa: CASSLKQATSTDTQYF
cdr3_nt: TGTGCCAGCAGCTTAAAACAGGCCACTAGCACAGATACGCAGTATTTT

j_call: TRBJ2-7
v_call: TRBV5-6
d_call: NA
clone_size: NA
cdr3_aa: CASSLAALTKSSYEQYF
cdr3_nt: TGTGCCAGCAGCTTGGCGGCACTCACCAAAAGCTCCTACGAGCAGTACTTC

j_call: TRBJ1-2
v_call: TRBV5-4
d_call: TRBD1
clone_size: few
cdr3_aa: CASSDLDRFYGYTF
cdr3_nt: TGTGCCAGCAGCGACCTGGACAGGTTCTATGGCTACACCTTC

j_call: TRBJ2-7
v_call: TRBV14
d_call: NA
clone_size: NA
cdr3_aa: CASSPSLAYEQYF
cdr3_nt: TGTGCCAGCAGCCCCTCATTGGCCTACGAGCAGTACTTC

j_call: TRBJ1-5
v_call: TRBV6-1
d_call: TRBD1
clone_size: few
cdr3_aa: CAAQPGTDPLPQHF
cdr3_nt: TGTGCCGCCCAGCCCGGGACAGACCCTCTTCCCCAGCATTTT

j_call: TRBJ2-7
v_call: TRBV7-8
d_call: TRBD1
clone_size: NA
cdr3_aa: CASSPDRGGYEQYF
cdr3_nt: TGTGCCAGCAGCCCCGACAGGGGTGGGTACGAGCAGTACTTC

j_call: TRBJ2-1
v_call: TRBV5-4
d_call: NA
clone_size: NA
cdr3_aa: CASSWSNNEQFF
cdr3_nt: TGTGCCAGCAGCTGGTCGAACAATGAGCAGTTCTTC

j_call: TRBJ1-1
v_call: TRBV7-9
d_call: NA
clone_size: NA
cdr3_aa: CASSLERYTEAFF
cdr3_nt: TGTGCCAGCAGCTTAGAGAGGTATACTGAAGCTTTCTTT

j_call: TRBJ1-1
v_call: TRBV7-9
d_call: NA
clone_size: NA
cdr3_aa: CASSLDGTGNTEAFF
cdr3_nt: TGTGCCAGCAGCTTGGACGGTACAGGGAACACTGAAGCTTTCTTT

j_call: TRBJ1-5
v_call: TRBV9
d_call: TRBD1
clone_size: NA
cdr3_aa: CASSVGQGISGPQHF
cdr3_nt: TGTGCCAGCAGTGTCGGACAGGGAATATCGGGGCCCCAGCATTTT

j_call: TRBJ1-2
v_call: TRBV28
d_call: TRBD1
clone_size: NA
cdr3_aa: CAISGTGVGSGYGYTF
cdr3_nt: TGTGCCATCTCCGGGACAGGGGTCGGGTCAGGCTATGGCTACACCTTC

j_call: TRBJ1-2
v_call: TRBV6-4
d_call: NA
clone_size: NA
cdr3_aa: CASSDSGHLVGGTF
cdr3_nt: TGTGCCAGCAGTGACTCGGGACACCTGGTGGGAGGCACCTTC

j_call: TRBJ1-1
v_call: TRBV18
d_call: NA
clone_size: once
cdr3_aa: CASSPLGEGFGTEAFF
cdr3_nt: TGTGCCAGCTCACCCCTGGGAGAGGGGTTCGGAACTGAAGCTTTCTTT

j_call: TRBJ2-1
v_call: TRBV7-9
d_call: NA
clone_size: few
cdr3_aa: CASSPASMTGNEQFF
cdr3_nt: TGTGCCAGCAGCCCCGCGTCGATGACGGGTAATGAGCAGTTCTTC

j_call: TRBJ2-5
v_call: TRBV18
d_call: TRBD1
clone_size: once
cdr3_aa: CASSPPGETGDYVTQYF
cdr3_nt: TGTGCCAGCTCACCACCTGGGGAGACAGGGGATTACGTGACCCAGTACTTC

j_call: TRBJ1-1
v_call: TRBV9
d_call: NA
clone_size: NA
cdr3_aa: CASSVEGYTEAFF
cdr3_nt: TGTGCCAGCAGCGTAGAGGGGTACACTGAAGCTTTCTTT

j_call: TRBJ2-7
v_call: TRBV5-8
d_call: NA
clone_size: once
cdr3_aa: CASSPGQSTYEQYF
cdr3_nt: TGTGCCAGCAGCCCTGGACAGTCAACCTACGAGCAGTACTTC

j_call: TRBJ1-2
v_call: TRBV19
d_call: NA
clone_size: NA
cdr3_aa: CASREGGVRRPDRYGYTF
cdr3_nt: TGTGCCAGTAGAGAAGGTGGAGTCAGGCGCCCCGATCGTTATGGCTACACCTTC

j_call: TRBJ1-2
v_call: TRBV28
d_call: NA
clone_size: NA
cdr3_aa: CASSFGGLGYTF
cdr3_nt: TGTGCCAGCAGTTTCGGGGGGCTGGGCTACACCTTC

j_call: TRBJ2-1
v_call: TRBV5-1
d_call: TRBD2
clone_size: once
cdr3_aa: CASSPLAGSEQFF
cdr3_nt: TGCGCCAGCAGCCCATTAGCGGGAAGTGAGCAGTTCTTC

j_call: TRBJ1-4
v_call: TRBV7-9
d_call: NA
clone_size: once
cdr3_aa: CASSLASWRATNEKLFF
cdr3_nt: TGTGCCAGCAGCTTAGCCTCTTGGAGGGCAACTAATGAAAAACTGTTTTTT

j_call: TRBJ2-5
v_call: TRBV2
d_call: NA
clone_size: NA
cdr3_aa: CASSVHPVQETQYF
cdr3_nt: TGTGCCAGCAGTGTCCACCCCGTACAAGAGACCCAGTACTTC

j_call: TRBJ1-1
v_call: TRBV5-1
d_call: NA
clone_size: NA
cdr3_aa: CASSLDYTEAFF
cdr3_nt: TGCGCCAGCAGCTTGGACTATACTGAAGCTTTCTTT

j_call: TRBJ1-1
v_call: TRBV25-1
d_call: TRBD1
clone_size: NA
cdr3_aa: CASSGTGGTEAFF
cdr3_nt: TGTGCCAGCAGTGGGACAGGGGGCACTGAAGCTTTCTTT

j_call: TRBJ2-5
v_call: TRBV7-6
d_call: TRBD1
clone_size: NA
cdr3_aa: CASRGTGRQETQYF
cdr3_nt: TGTGCCAGCAGGGGGACAGGGCGACAAGAGACCCAGTACTTC

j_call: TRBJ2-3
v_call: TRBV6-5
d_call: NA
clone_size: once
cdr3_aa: CASSYSWGDTDTQYF
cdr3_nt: TGTGCCAGCAGTTACTCATGGGGGGACACAGATACGCAGTATTTT

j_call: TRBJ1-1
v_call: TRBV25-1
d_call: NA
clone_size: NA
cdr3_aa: CASSLTGNTEAFF
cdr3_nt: TGTGCCAGCAGTCTCACAGGGAACACTGAAGCTTTCTTT

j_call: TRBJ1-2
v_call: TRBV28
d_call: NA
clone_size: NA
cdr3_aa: CASSLTGPNINGYTF
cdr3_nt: TGTGCCAGCAGTTTAACGGGACCCAATATTAATGGCTACACCTTC

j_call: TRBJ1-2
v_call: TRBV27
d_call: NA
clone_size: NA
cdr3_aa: CASSFGGGYTF
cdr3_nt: TGTGCCAGCAGTTTCGGTGGCGGCTACACCTTC

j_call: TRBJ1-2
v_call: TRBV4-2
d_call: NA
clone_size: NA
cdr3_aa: CASSPKVGASWNYGYTF
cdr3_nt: TGTGCCAGCAGCCCTAAGGTGGGGGCGAGTTGGAACTATGGCTACACCTTC

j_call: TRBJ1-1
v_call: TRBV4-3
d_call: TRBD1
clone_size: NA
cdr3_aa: CASSQVARGFEDTEAFF
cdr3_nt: TGCGCCAGCAGCCAAGTGGCCAGGGGGTTTGAGGACACTGAAGCTTTCTTT

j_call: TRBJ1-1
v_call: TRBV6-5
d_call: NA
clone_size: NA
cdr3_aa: CASSYSTSGEAFF
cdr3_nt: TGTGCCAGCAGTTATTCCACGAGTGGTGAAGCTTTCTTT

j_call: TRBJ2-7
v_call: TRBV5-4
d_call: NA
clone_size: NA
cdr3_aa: CASSLGSSYEQYF
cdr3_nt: TGTGCCAGCAGCTTAGGTTCCTCCTACGAGCAGTACTTC

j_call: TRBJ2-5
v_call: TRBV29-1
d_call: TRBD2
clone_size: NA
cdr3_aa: CSAPTSGRRGETQYF
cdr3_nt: TGCAGCGCACCCACTAGCGGGAGGCGGGGAGAGACCCAGTACTTC

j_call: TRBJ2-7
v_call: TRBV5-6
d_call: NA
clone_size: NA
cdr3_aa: CASSYAGNYEQYF
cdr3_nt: TGTGCCAGCAGCTACGCGGGAAACTACGAGCAGTACTTC

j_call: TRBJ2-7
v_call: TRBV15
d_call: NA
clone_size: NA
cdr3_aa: CATSRGHEQYF
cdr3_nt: TGTGCCACCAGCAGAGGTCACGAGCAGTACTTC